Described below is a single TCR beta chain sequence and its context. The ends were cut back, 4 bases at V and 3 bases at J, with 12 bases in the middle. The CDR3 contains 15 residues. CDR1 is LGHNT, CDR2 FRNRAP, per germline. This specimen belongs to a study of OX40 agonist ivuxolimab in advanced cancers. Sequenced by immunoSEQ multiplex PCR; TCRdb stores in-frame clones only, minus some. The sample holds fewer than 70,000 clones, 85% to 90% seen once. This material consisted of CD4+ or CD8+ T cells sorted from blood, taken in a trial of the OX40 agonist ivuxolimab. The receptor comes from an adult with an advanced solid tumor such as melanoma, head and neck, liver or kidney cancer. V is TRBV12-5 and J is TRBJ2-2, with D perhaps matching TRBD2 (6 bases). The CDR3 protein is CASGSGDSDTGELFF. In nucleotides, the CDR3 is TGTGCTAGTGGTTCGGGGGATTCGGACACCGGGGAGCTGTTTTTT.